The rows below give T cell receptor beta chains drawn from one sample of a study of vaccination effects on CD4 cells after COVID-19. Method: immunoSEQ multiplex PCR; TCRdb's copy keeps in-frame clones and lacks some. The sample yields some 70,000 clones, over 70% seen once. No antigen has been assigned to these receptors. Here the sequenced sample was CD4+ T cells from PBMCs cultured with SARS-CoV-2 spike peptides, taken before COVID-19 vaccination. Source of these receptors: a human donor who received a COVID-19 vaccine. Each CDR3 is given with its conserved first and last residue. A D gene is named only where the DNA matches it firmly. Size tells how often a clone was seen (once, few, many) or the class of an expanded clone, and some rows leave it out.

-	TRBV5-1	TRBJ1-2	-	TGCGCCAGCAGCTATACAGGCCCAGCGGGCTACACCTTC	CASSYTGPAGYTF
-	TRBV11-2	TRBJ1-1	-	TGTGCCAGCAGCTTAGCTTTTCAGGGGTATACTGAAGCTTTCTTT	CASSLAFQGYTEAFF
-	TRBV20-1	TRBJ2-1	-	TGCAGTGCTAGTGGTGACATTCGGAATGAGCAGTTCTTC	CSASGDIRNEQFF
TRBD2	TRBV18	TRBJ2-1	once	TGTGCCAGCTCACCCGGTAGCGGGGGCAATGAGCAGTTCTTC	CASSPGSGGNEQFF
-	TRBV5-1	TRBJ2-2	-	TGCGCCAGCAGCTTACAGGGAACCGGGGAGCTGTTTTTT	CASSLQGTGELFF
-	TRBV7-2	TRBJ2-1	-	TGTGCCAGCAGCGTTACGGTTTTGAAAGGGAGGTTCTCCTACAATGAGCAGTTCTTC	CASSVTVLKGRFSYNEQFF
TRBD1	TRBV5-1	TRBJ2-2	-	TGCGCCAGCAGCCCCCGGACAGGGGGCACCGGGGAGCTGTTTTTT	CASSPRTGGTGELFF
-	TRBV6-2/TRBV6-3	TRBJ2-5	-	TGTGCCAGCAGTACCCCTTTAGGGGCCCAAGAGACCCAGTACTTC	CASSTPLGAQETQYF
-	TRBV25-1	TRBJ1-6	-	TGTGCCAGCAGTGAATATGCTAGCTCCTATAATTCACCCCTCCACTTT	CASSEYASSYNSPLHF
TRBD2	TRBV3-1/TRBV3-2	TRBJ2-3	-	TGTGCCAGCAGCCTAGCGGGGGCGGGCACAGATACGCAGTATTTT	CASSLAGAGTDTQYF
-	TRBV15	TRBJ2-1	-	TGTGCCACCAGCAGAGAAGGCGGGCAGCAGTTCTTC	CATSREGGQQFF
TRBD1	TRBV5-8	TRBJ1-1	few	TGTGCCAGCAGCTTTGACAGGGGTAATACTGAAGCTTTCTTT	CASSFDRGNTEAFF
TRBD1	TRBV5-4	TRBJ1-1	-	TGTGCCAGCAGCAGGGGACAGCCGGGGCTAAACACTGAAGCTTTCTTT	CASSRGQPGLNTEAFF
-	TRBV19	TRBJ1-6	few	TGTGCCAGTAGTATCCAGGGTGGGTTGAATTCACCCCTCCACTTT	CASSIQGGLNSPLHF
TRBD2	TRBV5-1	TRBJ2-1	-	TGCGCCAGCAGCTTGCCGTTAGCGGGGGGGCTTCTCAATGAGCAGTTCTTC	CASSLPLAGGLLNEQFF
-	TRBV7-9	TRBJ1-1	-	TGTGCCAGCAGCTTAACACAGGTGGACACTGAAGCTTTCTTT	CASSLTQVDTEAFF
TRBD1	TRBV4-2	TRBJ1-3	once	TGTGCCAGCAGCCCAGGGACAGGGACGGGAAACACCATATATTTT	CASSPGTGTGNTIYF
-	TRBV19	TRBJ1-4	-	TGTGCCAGTACCGCGACCCTGGATCGGGAAAAACTGTTTTTT	CASTATLDREKLFF
TRBD1	TRBV12-3/TRBV12-4	TRBJ1-2	-	TGTGCCAGCACCCCAGACAGGGTGGGTGGCTACACCTTC	CASTPDRVGGYTF
-	TRBV4-2	TRBJ1-5	-	TGTGCCAGCAGCCAAGAACTGCGGCTCAATCAGCCCCAGCATTTT	CASSQELRLNQPQHF
-	TRBV27	TRBJ2-5	-	TGTGCCAGCAGTTTAAGGGGTGTGGAGACCCAGTACTTC	CASSLRGVETQYF
TRBD1	TRBV11-3	TRBJ2-5	-	TGTGCCAGCAGCCGGGACAGTCAAGAGACCCAGTACTTC	CASSRDSQETQYF
-	TRBV7-9	TRBJ2-3	-	TGTGCCAGCAGCCCCGGGGGCCATAACCAGGCAGATACGCAGTATTTT	CASSPGGHNQADTQYF
TRBD1	TRBV5-1	TRBJ2-5	-	TGCGCCAGCAGCCTTAACAGGGGGCAGGGAGAGACCCAGTACTTC	CASSLNRGQGETQYF
TRBD1	TRBV19	TRBJ1-1	-	TGTGCCAGTAGCGAGACAGGGGGCGTCTGGCAAGCTTTCTTT	CASSETGGVWQAFF
-	TRBV19	TRBJ1-5	once	TGTGCCAGTAGTACCTCAGGCGCTCAGCCCCAGCATTTT	CASSTSGAQPQHF
-	TRBV7-8	TRBJ2-3	-	TGTGCCAGCAGCTTAGTCCGGGGAGGTAGCACAGATACGCAGTATTTT	CASSLVRGGSTDTQYF
-	TRBV14	TRBJ1-2	-	TGTGCCAGCAGCCAACAAGGGGGTAACTATGGCTACACCTTC	CASSQQGGNYGYTF
-	TRBV7-3	TRBJ2-3	once	TGTGCCAGCAGCTTAACGTTTTCCGGCGGAGTAGGTACGCAGTATTTT	CASSLTFSGGVGTQYF
-	TRBV11-2	TRBJ1-1	-	TGTGCCAGCAGCTTAACATCTGGGGAAGCTTTCTTT	CASSLTSGEAFF
TRBD2	TRBV3-1/TRBV3-2	TRBJ2-4	-	TGTGCCAGCAGCCGCCGGGGGGAGAATGACATTCAGTACTTC	CASSRRGENDIQYF
-	TRBV20-1	TRBJ2-1	-	TGCAGTGCTAGTCAGGGCTCCTACAATGAGCAGTTCTTC	CSASQGSYNEQFF
-	TRBV6-1	TRBJ2-3	-	TGTGCCAGCAGGGGGGTTATTGCCGCAGATACGCAGTATTTT	CASRGVIAADTQYF
TRBD2	TRBV19	TRBJ2-3	-	TGTGCCAGCACTCGGGCGGCGGGGGGGTTAGCAGATACGCAGTATTTT	CASTRAAGGLADTQYF
-	TRBV28	TRBJ2-2	-	TGTGCCAGCAGTTTATCAGTTGGGGGGCCCGGGGAGCTGTTTTTT	CASSLSVGGPGELFF
TRBD2	TRBV7-2	TRBJ2-3	-	TGTGCCAGCAGCCTAGCGGGGGGGCCCACAGATACGCAGTATTTT	CASSLAGGPTDTQYF
-	TRBV5-1	TRBJ1-3	few	TGCGCCAGCAGCTTGGGCCTCTCTGGAAACACCATATATTTT	CASSLGLSGNTIYF